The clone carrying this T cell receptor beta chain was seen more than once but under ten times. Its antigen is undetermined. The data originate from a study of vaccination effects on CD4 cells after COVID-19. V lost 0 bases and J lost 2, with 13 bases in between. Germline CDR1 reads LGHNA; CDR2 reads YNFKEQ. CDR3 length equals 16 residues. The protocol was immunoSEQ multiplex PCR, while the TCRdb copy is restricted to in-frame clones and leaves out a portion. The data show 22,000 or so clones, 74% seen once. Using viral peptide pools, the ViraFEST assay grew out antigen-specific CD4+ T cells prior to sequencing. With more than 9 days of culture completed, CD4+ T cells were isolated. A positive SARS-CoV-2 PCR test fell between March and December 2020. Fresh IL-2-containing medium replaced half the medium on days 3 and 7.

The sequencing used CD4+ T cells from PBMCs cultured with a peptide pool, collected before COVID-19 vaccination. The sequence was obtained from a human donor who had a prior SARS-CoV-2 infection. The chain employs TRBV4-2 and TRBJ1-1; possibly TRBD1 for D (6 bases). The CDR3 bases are TGTGCCAGCAGCCAAGATGCGACAGGTGCTAACACTGAAGCTTTCTTT. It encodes CASSQDATGANTEAFF.